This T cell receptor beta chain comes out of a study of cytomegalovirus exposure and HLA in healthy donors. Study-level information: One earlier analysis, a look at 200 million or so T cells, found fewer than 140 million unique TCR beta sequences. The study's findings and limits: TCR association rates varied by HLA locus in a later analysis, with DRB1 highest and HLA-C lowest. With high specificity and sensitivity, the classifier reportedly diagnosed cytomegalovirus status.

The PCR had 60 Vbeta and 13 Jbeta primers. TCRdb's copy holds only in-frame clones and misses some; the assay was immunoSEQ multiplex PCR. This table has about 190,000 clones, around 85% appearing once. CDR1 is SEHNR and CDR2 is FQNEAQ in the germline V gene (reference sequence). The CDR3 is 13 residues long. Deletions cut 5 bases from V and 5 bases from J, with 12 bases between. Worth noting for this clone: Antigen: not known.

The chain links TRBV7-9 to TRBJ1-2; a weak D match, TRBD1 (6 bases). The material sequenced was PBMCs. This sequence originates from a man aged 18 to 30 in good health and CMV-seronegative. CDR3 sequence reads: CASSTGSRYGYTF. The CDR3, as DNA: TGTGCCAGCAGCACAGGGAGTAGGTATGGCTACACCTTC.